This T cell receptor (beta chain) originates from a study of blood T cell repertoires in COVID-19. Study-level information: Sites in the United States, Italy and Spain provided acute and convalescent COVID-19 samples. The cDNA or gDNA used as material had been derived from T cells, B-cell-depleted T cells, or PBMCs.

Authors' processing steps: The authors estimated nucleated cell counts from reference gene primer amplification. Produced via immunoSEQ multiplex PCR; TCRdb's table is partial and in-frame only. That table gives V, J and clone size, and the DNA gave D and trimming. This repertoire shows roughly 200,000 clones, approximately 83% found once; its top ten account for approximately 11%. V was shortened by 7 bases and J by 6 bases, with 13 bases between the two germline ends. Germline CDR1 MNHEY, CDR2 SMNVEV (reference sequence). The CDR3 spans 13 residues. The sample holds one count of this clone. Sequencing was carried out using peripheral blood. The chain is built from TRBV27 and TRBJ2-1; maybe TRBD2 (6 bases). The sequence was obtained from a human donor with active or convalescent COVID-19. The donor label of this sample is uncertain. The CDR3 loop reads CASTGFGGNEQFF. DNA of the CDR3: TGTGCCAGCACAGGGTTCGGGGGCAATGAGCAGTTCTTC.